This record looks at one TCR beta chain sequence and its context. This sample is part of a study of blood T cell repertoires in COVID-19. Across the whole study: Researchers got acute and convalescent COVID-19 samples from the United States, Italy and Spain. From T cells, B-cell-depleted T cells, or PBMCs came the material, which was cDNA or gDNA.

The J segment lost 4 bases and the V segment lost 0 bases, leaving 5 bases of the junction unmatched. CDR1 and CDR2 from the germline V gene are LGHNA and YNFKEQ. The CDR3 is 17 residues long. In the authors' workflow: Amplification from reference gene primers served as the basis for estimated nucleated cell counts. The protocol was immunoSEQ multiplex PCR, while the TCRdb copy is restricted to in-frame clones and leaves out a portion. That table gives V, J and clone size, and the DNA gave D and trimming. The data contain about 15,000 clones, roughly 87% of them seen just once; the ten biggest clones take up 5% to 5.5%.

The sequence was collected from a human donor in a cohort sampled during active COVID-19. The specimen sequenced was peripheral blood. This chain joins TRBV4-2 and TRBJ2-5; 13 nucleotides match TRBD2. The CDR3: CASSQDPGTSGIETQYF. CDR3 DNA: TGTGCCAGCAGCCAAGACCCGGGGACTAGCGGGATAGAGACCCAGTACTTC.